A selection of T cell receptor beta chains follows, all from one sample in a study of blood T cell repertoires in COVID-19. Sequencing used immunoSEQ multiplex PCR; TCRdb keeps in-frame clones, though not all of them. Seen here are about 280,000 clones, 90% observed once, and the top ten hold less than 2%. The sample taken for sequencing was PBMCs or T cells enriched from blood (not recorded which). The receptors come from a young woman with acute COVID-19. The CDR3 runs from the conserved cysteine through the conserved F or W. The order of the fields is CDR3 DNA, CDR3 protein, J gene, V gene, CDR3 length, D gene, clone size. A D gene is named only where the DNA matches it firmly. Where a row states a size, it is once, few, many or the class of an expanded clone; other rows omit it.

CDR3nt: TGTGCCAGCAGTGAATTGAGTCAGCCCCAGCATTTT
CDR3aa: CASSELSQPQHF
j_gene: TRBJ1-5
v_gene: TRBV2
len: 12
d_gene: .
abundance: .

CDR3nt: TGTGCCAGCAGCAGCGACCGCTCCTACGAGCAGTACTTC
CDR3aa: CASSSDRSYEQYF
j_gene: TRBJ2-7
v_gene: TRBV7-8
len: 13
d_gene: .
abundance: .

CDR3nt: TGTGCCAGCTCACCACCGTCGTCGACTAGTTATTTTTCTTTCAATGAGCAGTTCTTC
CDR3aa: CASSPPSSTSYFSFNEQFF
j_gene: TRBJ2-1
v_gene: TRBV18
len: 19
d_gene: .
abundance: .

CDR3nt: TGCGCCAGCAGCCCACGACAGGGGGCAGCTTTCTTT
CDR3aa: CASSPRQGAAFF
j_gene: TRBJ1-1
v_gene: TRBV5-1
len: 12
d_gene: TRBD1
abundance: .

CDR3nt: TGCGCCAGCAGCCGGGGACTAGCGGGGGTTTACAATGAGCAGTTCTTC
CDR3aa: CASSRGLAGVYNEQFF
j_gene: TRBJ2-1
v_gene: TRBV4-1
len: 16
d_gene: TRBD2
abundance: .

CDR3nt: TGTGCCAGCAGTCCTACAGGGAACCCCTCCTACGAGCAGTACTTC
CDR3aa: CASSPTGNPSYEQYF
j_gene: TRBJ2-7
v_gene: TRBV27
len: 15
d_gene: .
abundance: .

CDR3nt: TGTGCCAGCAGCCCAGACACGGACTATGGCTACACCTTC
CDR3aa: CASSPDTDYGYTF
j_gene: TRBJ1-2
v_gene: TRBV7-9
len: 13
d_gene: .
abundance: .

CDR3nt: TGTGCTACAGGGGCGGGGGGGACTACCCGGGATACGCAGTATTTT
CDR3aa: CATGAGGTTRDTQYF
j_gene: TRBJ2-3
v_gene: TRBV5-5
len: 15
d_gene: TRBD2
abundance: once

CDR3nt: TGTGCCAGCAGTCAAGGGAGGATGTGGAAAACTGAAGCTTTCTTT
CDR3aa: CASSQGRMWKTEAFF
j_gene: TRBJ1-1
v_gene: TRBV14
len: 15
d_gene: .
abundance: once

CDR3nt: TGTGCCAGCAGCCACGACAGGGTAGCTAACTATGGCTACACCTTC
CDR3aa: CASSHDRVANYGYTF
j_gene: TRBJ1-2
v_gene: TRBV28
len: 15
d_gene: TRBD1
abundance: .

CDR3nt: TGTGCCAGCAGCTTGGACTTGGAAGGGGCGGGAGGGCCCAAGCAGTACTTC
CDR3aa: CASSLDLEGAGGPKQYF
j_gene: TRBJ2-7
v_gene: TRBV5-5
len: 17
d_gene: TRBD2
abundance: .

CDR3nt: TGCGCCAGCAGCCAAGAAAGGGGATTTGGGGGGTACTATGGCTACACCTTC
CDR3aa: CASSQERGFGGYYGYTF
j_gene: TRBJ1-2
v_gene: TRBV4-1
len: 17
d_gene: .
abundance: .

CDR3nt: TGCGCCAGCAGCTACGTAACAGGGGGCATAGAGACCCAGTACTTC
CDR3aa: CASSYVTGGIETQYF
j_gene: TRBJ2-5
v_gene: TRBV5-1
len: 15
d_gene: TRBD1
abundance: .

CDR3nt: TGTGCCAGCAGTTTAGGACTGAACCGAGAAGCTTTCTTT
CDR3aa: CASSLGLNREAFF
j_gene: TRBJ1-1
v_gene: TRBV6-5
len: 13
d_gene: .
abundance: .

CDR3nt: TGTGCCAGCAGTAATACAGAGACCTACGAGCAGTACTTC
CDR3aa: CASSNTETYEQYF
j_gene: TRBJ2-7
v_gene: TRBV21-1
len: 13
d_gene: .
abundance: .

CDR3nt: TGTGCCAGCAGCGTAGTTGGTGGCGGGGAGACCCAGTACTTC
CDR3aa: CASSVVGGGETQYF
j_gene: TRBJ2-5
v_gene: TRBV9
len: 14
d_gene: .
abundance: .

CDR3nt: TGTGCCAGCAGTTACGGGGGGACTAGCGGCTACGAGCAGTACTTC
CDR3aa: CASSYGGTSGYEQYF
j_gene: TRBJ2-7
v_gene: TRBV6-2/TRBV6-3
len: 15
d_gene: TRBD2
abundance: .

CDR3nt: TGTGCCAGCAGTCCGACAGGAGGTCTTAATCAGCCCCAGCATTTT
CDR3aa: CASSPTGGLNQPQHF
j_gene: TRBJ1-5
v_gene: TRBV6-5
len: 15
d_gene: .
abundance: .

CDR3nt: TGTGCCAGCAGCATCAGGGGGAGAGGAGGCTACACCTTC
CDR3aa: CASSIRGRGGYTF
j_gene: TRBJ1-2
v_gene: TRBV6-6
len: 13
d_gene: TRBD1
abundance: .

CDR3nt: TGTGCCACCAGCAGAGATCGGGGCTACGAGCAGTACTTC
CDR3aa: CATSRDRGYEQYF
j_gene: TRBJ2-7
v_gene: TRBV15
len: 13
d_gene: .
abundance: .

CDR3nt: TGCGCCAGCAGCCAAGGTTGGGGGGTTGGGGACTACGAGCAGTACTTC
CDR3aa: CASSQGWGVGDYEQYF
j_gene: TRBJ2-7
v_gene: TRBV4-3
len: 16
d_gene: .
abundance: .

CDR3nt: TGTGCCAGCGCCTTCGGGGGAACACAAGAGACCCAGTACTTC
CDR3aa: CASAFGGTQETQYF
j_gene: TRBJ2-5
v_gene: TRBV27
len: 14
d_gene: .
abundance: .

CDR3nt: TGTGCCAGTAGTATTATCGCTAGCGGTTCCCAAGAGACCCAGTACTTC
CDR3aa: CASSIIASGSQETQYF
j_gene: TRBJ2-5
v_gene: TRBV19
len: 16
d_gene: TRBD2
abundance: .

CDR3nt: TGTGCCAGCAGCTTTCTGCGGGACAGGGGTTCACCCCTCCACTTT
CDR3aa: CASSFLRDRGSPLHF
j_gene: TRBJ1-6
v_gene: TRBV7-8
len: 15
d_gene: TRBD1
abundance: .

CDR3nt: TGCGCCAGCAGCCAAAGGGACAGGGACGAGCAGTACTTC
CDR3aa: CASSQRDRDEQYF
j_gene: TRBJ2-7
v_gene: TRBV4-1
len: 13
d_gene: TRBD1
abundance: .

CDR3nt: TGTGCCAGCAGCTTAGCAGGTCCTAATTCACCCCTCCACTTT
CDR3aa: CASSLAGPNSPLHF
j_gene: TRBJ1-6
v_gene: TRBV7-3
len: 14
d_gene: .
abundance: .

CDR3nt: TGCGCCAGCAGCCAAGGTGGGACTAGCGGGAGTGGAGGGGTCTACGAGCAGTACTTC
CDR3aa: CASSQGGTSGSGGVYEQYF
j_gene: TRBJ2-7
v_gene: TRBV4-1
len: 19
d_gene: TRBD2
abundance: .

CDR3nt: TGTGCCAGCAGTTATCAGGGGGCACCCTTCTCCTACGAGCAGTACTTC
CDR3aa: CASSYQGAPFSYEQYF
j_gene: TRBJ2-7
v_gene: TRBV6-5
len: 16
d_gene: TRBD1
abundance: .

CDR3nt: TGTGCCAGTAGGACGGGGGAAAACGAAGCTTTCTTT
CDR3aa: CASRTGENEAFF
j_gene: TRBJ1-1
v_gene: TRBV19
len: 12
d_gene: .
abundance: .

CDR3nt: TGTGCCAGCTCACGTGCGGCCCGGACAGACTCCTACGAGCAGTACTTC
CDR3aa: CASSRAARTDSYEQYF
j_gene: TRBJ2-7
v_gene: TRBV18
len: 16
d_gene: .
abundance: few

CDR3nt: TGTGCCAGCAGCCGAACACGGGAAATCTATGGCTACACCTTC
CDR3aa: CASSRTREIYGYTF
j_gene: TRBJ1-2
v_gene: TRBV3-1/TRBV3-2
len: 14
d_gene: .
abundance: .

CDR3nt: TGTGCCAGCAGCGTAGCTCCTAGCTGGGACACTGAAGCTTTCTTT
CDR3aa: CASSVAPSWDTEAFF
j_gene: TRBJ1-1
v_gene: TRBV9
len: 15
d_gene: .
abundance: .

CDR3nt: TGTGCCAGCAGCTTATCTAGCGGGTTCACCGGGGAGCTGTTTTTT
CDR3aa: CASSLSSGFTGELFF
j_gene: TRBJ2-2
v_gene: TRBV7-9
len: 15
d_gene: TRBD2
abundance: many

CDR3nt: TGTGCCAGCAGCTTAGCGCTGGGGGCAGGTTCACCCCTCCACTTT
CDR3aa: CASSLALGAGSPLHF
j_gene: TRBJ1-6
v_gene: TRBV7-2
len: 15
d_gene: .
abundance: once

CDR3nt: TGTGCCAGCAGCCGACTAGCGGGAGATAGCTACGAGCAGTACTTC
CDR3aa: CASSRLAGDSYEQYF
j_gene: TRBJ2-7
v_gene: TRBV6-2/TRBV6-3
len: 15
d_gene: TRBD2
abundance: .

CDR3nt: TGTGCCAGCAGCTTAGCGAACAGGGAAACCTACGAGCAGTACTTC
CDR3aa: CASSLANRETYEQYF
j_gene: TRBJ2-7
v_gene: TRBV11-2
len: 15
d_gene: .
abundance: .

CDR3nt: TGTGCCAGCAGGGTTAGCCGGACAGGGACCTACGAGCAGTACTTC
CDR3aa: CASRVSRTGTYEQYF
j_gene: TRBJ2-7
v_gene: TRBV6-5
len: 15
d_gene: TRBD1
abundance: .

CDR3nt: TGTGCCAGTAGTATGAAGGGGAACTATGGCTACACCTTC
CDR3aa: CASSMKGNYGYTF
j_gene: TRBJ1-2
v_gene: TRBV19
len: 13
d_gene: .
abundance: .

CDR3nt: TGTGCCAGCAGGGCCGGGACTAGCGCCAACAATGAGCAGTTCTTC
CDR3aa: CASRAGTSANNEQFF
j_gene: TRBJ2-1
v_gene: TRBV6-5
len: 15
d_gene: TRBD2
abundance: .

CDR3nt: TGTGCCAGCAGTTACAGCGTAGCCAAAAACATTCAGTACTTC
CDR3aa: CASSYSVAKNIQYF
j_gene: TRBJ2-4
v_gene: TRBV6-5
len: 14
d_gene: .
abundance: .